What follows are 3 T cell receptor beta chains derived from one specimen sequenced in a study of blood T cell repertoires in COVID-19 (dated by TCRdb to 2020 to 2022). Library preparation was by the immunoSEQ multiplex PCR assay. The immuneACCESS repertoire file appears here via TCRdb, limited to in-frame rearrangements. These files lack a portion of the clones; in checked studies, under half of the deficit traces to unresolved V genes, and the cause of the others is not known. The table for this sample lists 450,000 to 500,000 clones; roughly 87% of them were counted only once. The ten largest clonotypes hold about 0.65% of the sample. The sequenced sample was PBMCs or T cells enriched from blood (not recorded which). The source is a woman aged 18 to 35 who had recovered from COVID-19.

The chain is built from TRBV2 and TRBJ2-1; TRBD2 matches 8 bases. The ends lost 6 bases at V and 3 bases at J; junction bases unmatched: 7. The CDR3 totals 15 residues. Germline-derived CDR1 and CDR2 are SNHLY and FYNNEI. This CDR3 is CASRATSEGYNEQFF. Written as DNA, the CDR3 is TGTGCCAGCAGGGCGACTAGCGAGGGCTACAATGAGCAGTTCTTC.

Here the CDR3 DNA reads TGTGCCAGCAGCGGGTGGCGGACAGGGGGGACTGAAGCTTTCTTT. It translates to CASSGWRTGGTEAFF. This chain uses TRBV5-6 with TRBJ1-1; TRBD1 matches at 10 bases. The CDR3 runs to 15 residues. The J segment lost 5 bases and the V segment lost 4 bases, leaving 8 bases of the junction unmatched. Germline values: CDR1 SGHDT, CDR2 YYEEEE.

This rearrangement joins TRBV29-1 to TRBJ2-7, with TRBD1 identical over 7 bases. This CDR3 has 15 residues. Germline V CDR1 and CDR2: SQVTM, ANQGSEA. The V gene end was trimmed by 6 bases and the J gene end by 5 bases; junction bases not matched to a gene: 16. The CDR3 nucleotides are TGCAGCGTCCTGAGGGTCAGAGGGGGCGGAAACGAGCAGTACTTC. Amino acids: CSVLRVRGGGNEQYF.